A selection of T cell receptor beta chains follows, all from one sample in a study of OX40 agonist ivuxolimab in advanced cancers. The method was immunoSEQ multiplex PCR; TCRdb's version includes in-frame clones alone and lacks a portion of them. Here the sample spans some 55,000 clones, about nine tenths being singletons. The source was CD4+ or CD8+ T cells sorted from blood, collected in a trial of the OX40 agonist ivuxolimab. These receptors came from an adult with an advanced solid tumor such as melanoma, head and neck, liver or kidney cancer. Both conserved end residues are part of each CDR3. Each record gives: clone size, J gene, V gene, D gene, CDR3 length, CDR3 protein, CDR3 DNA. A D gene is named only where the DNA matches it firmly. Part of the rows lack a size; the others show once, few, many or a class for expanded clones.

abundance: NA
j_gene: TRBJ2-4
v_gene: TRBV6-6
d_gene: TRBD2
len: 16
CDR3aa: CASRSTSGQLKNIQYF
CDR3nt: TGTGCCAGCAGATCAACTAGCGGTCAGCTCAAAAACATTCAGTACTTC

abundance: NA
j_gene: TRBJ2-3
v_gene: TRBV5-1
d_gene: TRBD1
len: 16
CDR3aa: CASSYLLQGITDTQYF
CDR3nt: TGCGCCAGCAGCTACTTATTACAGGGGATCACAGATACGCAGTATTTT

abundance: few
j_gene: TRBJ2-1
v_gene: TRBV27
d_gene: TRBD2
len: 14
CDR3aa: CASRKTSVFSEQFF
CDR3nt: TGTGCCAGCAGGAAGACTAGCGTATTTAGTGAGCAGTTCTTC

abundance: NA
j_gene: TRBJ1-5
v_gene: TRBV19
d_gene: NA
len: 15
CDR3aa: CASNLRDISNQPQHF
CDR3nt: TGTGCCAGTAACCTCCGGGACATTAGCAATCAGCCCCAGCATTTT

abundance: NA
j_gene: TRBJ1-3
v_gene: TRBV29-1
d_gene: NA
len: 13
CDR3aa: CSVFRDSGNTIYF
CDR3nt: TGCAGCGTTTTCCGGGACTCTGGAAACACCATATATTTT

abundance: NA
j_gene: TRBJ1-4
v_gene: TRBV4-1
d_gene: NA
len: 15
CDR3aa: CASSPPGRNSEKLFF
CDR3nt: TGCGCCAGCAGCCCTCCAGGGCGGAACAGTGAAAAACTGTTTTTT

abundance: NA
j_gene: TRBJ1-2
v_gene: TRBV11-2
d_gene: NA
len: 14
CDR3aa: CASSSTKPPRGYTF
CDR3nt: TGTGCCAGCAGTTCAACGAAACCCCCTAGGGGCTACACCTTC

abundance: once
j_gene: TRBJ1-6
v_gene: TRBV28
d_gene: NA
len: 16
CDR3aa: CASSLWARGVGSPLHF
CDR3nt: TGTGCCAGCAGTTTATGGGCCAGAGGGGTAGGTTCACCCCTCCACTTT

abundance: few
j_gene: TRBJ1-5
v_gene: TRBV29-1
d_gene: NA
len: 13
CDR3aa: CSVGDDINQPQHF
CDR3nt: TGCAGCGTGGGGGACGACATCAATCAGCCCCAGCATTTT

abundance: NA
j_gene: TRBJ2-2
v_gene: TRBV7-9
d_gene: TRBD2
len: 15
CDR3aa: CASNRLAGAPGELFF
CDR3nt: TGTGCCAGCAACCGACTAGCGGGAGCCCCCGGGGAGCTGTTTTTT